This TCR beta chain was retrieved from a study of CD8 T cells in Susac syndrome. An input of roughly 0.5 to 1 ug of RNA was subjected to reverse transcription using random hexamers. With immunoSEQ multiplex PCR, TCR beta CDR3 was amplified across 54 Vbeta and 13 Jbeta. MiXCR was run by TCRdb on the immunoSEQ multiplex PCR reads, yielding one entry per CDR3 protein. The sample carries around 230,000 distinct CDR3 sequences, 90% to 97% recorded once. Trimming took off 0 bases at V and 6 bases at J, with 11 bases between the two ends. The V gene's germline CDR1 is SGHRS and CDR2 YFSETQ. CDR3 length: 14 residues.

The sequence derives from a human donor with Susac syndrome. The chain uses TRBV5-1 and TRBJ2-3; D unclear. The sequencing sample was made of CD4+ T cells from PBMCs. CDR3 loop: CASSLEVREDTQYF. CDR3 bases: TGCGCCAGCAGCTTGGAAGTTCGCGAGGATACGCAGTATTTT.